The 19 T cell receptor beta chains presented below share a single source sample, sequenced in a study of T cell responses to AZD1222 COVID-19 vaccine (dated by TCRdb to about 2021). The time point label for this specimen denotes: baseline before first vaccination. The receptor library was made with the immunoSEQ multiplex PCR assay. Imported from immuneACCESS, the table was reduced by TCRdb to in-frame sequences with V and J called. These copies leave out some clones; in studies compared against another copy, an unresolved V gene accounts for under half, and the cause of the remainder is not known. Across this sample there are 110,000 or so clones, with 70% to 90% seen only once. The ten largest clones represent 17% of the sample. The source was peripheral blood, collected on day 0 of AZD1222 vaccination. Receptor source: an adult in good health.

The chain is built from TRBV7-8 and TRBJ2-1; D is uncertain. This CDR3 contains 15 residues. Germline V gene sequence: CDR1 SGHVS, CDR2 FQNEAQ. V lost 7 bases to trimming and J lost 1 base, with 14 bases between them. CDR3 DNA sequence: TGTGCCAGCACCAAGGGTCCACAATCCTACAATGAGCAGTTCTTC. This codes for CASTKGPQSYNEQFF. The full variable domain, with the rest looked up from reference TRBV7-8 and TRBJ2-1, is GAGVSQSPRYKVAKRGQDVALRCDPISGHVSLFWYQQALGQGPEFLTYFQNEAQLDKSGLPSDRFFAERPEGSVSTLKIQRTQQEDSAVYLCASTKGPQSYNEQFFGPGTRLTVL.

CDR3 sequence reads: CASSMTSGGPQDEQFF. The CDR3 coding sequence is TGTGCCAGTAGTATGACTAGCGGGGGCCCCCAGGATGAGCAGTTCTTC. The chain is built from TRBV19 and TRBJ2-1; 12 bases agree with TRBD2. V lost 3 bases, J lost 8 bases, and 8 bases stayed unmatched. Germline V gives CDR1 LNHDA, CDR2 SQIVND (reference sequence). The CDR3 is 16 amino acids.

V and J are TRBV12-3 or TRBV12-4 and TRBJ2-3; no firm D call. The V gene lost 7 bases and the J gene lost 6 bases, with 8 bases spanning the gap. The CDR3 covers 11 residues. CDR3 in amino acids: CASTRTDTQYF. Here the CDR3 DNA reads TGTGCCAGCACCCGTACTGATACGCAGTATTTT.

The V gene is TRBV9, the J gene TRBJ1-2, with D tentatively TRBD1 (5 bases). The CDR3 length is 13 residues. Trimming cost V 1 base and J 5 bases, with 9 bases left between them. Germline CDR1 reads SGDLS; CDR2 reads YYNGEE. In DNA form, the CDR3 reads TGTGCCAGCAGCGTATTGCAGGGATATGGCTACACCTTC. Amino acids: CASSVLQGYGYTF.

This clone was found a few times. The CDR3 reads CASSISGGHTEAFF. The CDR3 DNA reads as TGTGCCAGTAGTATATCCGGGGGCCACACTGAAGCTTTCTTT. This chain connects TRBV19 to TRBJ1-1, with TRBD1 as a possible D gene (6 bases). Germline values: CDR1 LNHDA, CDR2 SQIVND (reference sequence). The CDR3 runs 14 residues. V was trimmed by 2 bases and J by 3 bases, leaving 10 bases between them.

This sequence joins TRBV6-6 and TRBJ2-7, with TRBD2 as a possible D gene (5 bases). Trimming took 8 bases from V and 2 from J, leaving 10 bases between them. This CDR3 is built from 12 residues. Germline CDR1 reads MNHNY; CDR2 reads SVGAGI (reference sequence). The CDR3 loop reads CASGPTTYEQYV. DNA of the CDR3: TGTGCCAGCGGTCCGACTACCTACGAGCAGTACGTC.

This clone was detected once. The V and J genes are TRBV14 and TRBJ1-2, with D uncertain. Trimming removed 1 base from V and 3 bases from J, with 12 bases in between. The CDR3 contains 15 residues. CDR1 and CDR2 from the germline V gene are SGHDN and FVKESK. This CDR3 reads CASSQAAGFDYGYTF. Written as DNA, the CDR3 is TGTGCCAGCAGCCAAGCTGCGGGGTTCGACTATGGCTACACCTTC.

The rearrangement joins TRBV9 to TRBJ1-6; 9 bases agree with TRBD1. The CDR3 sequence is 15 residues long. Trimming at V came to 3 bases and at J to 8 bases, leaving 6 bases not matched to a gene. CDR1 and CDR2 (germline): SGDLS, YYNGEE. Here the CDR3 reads CASSDRTGADSPLHF. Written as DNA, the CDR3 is TGTGCCAGCAGCGACCGGACAGGGGCGGATTCACCCCTCCACTTT. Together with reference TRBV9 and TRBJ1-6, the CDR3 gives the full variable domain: DSGVTQTPKHLITATGQRVTLRCSPRSGDLSVYWYQQSLDQGLQFLIQYYNGEERAKGNILERFSAQQFPDLHSELNLSSLELGDSALYFCASSDRTGADSPLHFGNGTRLTVT.

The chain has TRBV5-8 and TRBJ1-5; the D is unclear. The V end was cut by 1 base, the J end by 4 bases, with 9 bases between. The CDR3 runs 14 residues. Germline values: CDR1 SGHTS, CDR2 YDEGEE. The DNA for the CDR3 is TGTGCCAGCAGCTTGCTCCCACTTAATCAGCCCCAGCATTTT. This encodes CASSLLPLNQPQHF.

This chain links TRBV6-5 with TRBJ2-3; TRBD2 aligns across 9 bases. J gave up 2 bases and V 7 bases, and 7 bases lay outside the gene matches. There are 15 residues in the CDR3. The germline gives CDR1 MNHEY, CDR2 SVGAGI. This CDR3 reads CASKLAGDPTDTQYF. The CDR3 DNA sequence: TGTGCCAGCAAATTAGCGGGGGACCCCACAGATACGCAGTATTTT.

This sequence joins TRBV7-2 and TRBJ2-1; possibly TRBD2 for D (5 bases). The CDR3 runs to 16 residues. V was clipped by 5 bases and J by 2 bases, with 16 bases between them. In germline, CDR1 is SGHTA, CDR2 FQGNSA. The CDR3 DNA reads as TGTGCCAGCAGCGCTATTTCCAGGACTCCCTACAATGAGCAGTTCTTC. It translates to CASSAISRTPYNEQFF.

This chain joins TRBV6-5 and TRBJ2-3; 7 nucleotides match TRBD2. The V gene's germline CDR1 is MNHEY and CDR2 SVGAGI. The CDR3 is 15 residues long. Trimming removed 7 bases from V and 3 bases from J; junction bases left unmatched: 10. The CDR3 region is CASTSYSGPTDTQYF. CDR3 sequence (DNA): TGTGCCAGCACCAGCTATAGCGGGCCAACAGATACGCAGTATTTT.

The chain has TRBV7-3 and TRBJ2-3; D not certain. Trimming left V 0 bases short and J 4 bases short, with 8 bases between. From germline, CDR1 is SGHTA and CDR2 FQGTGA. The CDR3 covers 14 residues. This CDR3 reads CASSLTSRPDTQYF. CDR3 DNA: TGTGCCAGCAGCTTAACCTCTCGCCCAGATACGCAGTATTTT.

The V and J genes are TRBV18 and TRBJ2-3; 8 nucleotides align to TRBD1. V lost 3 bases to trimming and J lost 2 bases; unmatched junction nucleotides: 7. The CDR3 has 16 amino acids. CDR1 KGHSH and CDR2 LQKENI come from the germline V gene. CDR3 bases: TGTGCCAGCTCACCTCTCGGACAGGGCCTCACAGATACGCAGTATTTT. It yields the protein CASSPLGQGLTDTQYF.

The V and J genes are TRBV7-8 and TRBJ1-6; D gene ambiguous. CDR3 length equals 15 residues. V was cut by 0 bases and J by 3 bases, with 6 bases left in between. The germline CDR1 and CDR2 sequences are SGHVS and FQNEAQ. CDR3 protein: CASSLAVSYNSPLHF. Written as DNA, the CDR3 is TGTGCCAGCAGCTTAGCTGTAAGCTATAATTCACCCCTCCACTTT.

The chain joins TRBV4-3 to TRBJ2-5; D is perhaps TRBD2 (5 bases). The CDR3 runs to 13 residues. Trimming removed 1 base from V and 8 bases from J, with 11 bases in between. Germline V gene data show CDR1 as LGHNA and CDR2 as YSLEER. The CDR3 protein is CASSQAHLATQYF. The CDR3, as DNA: TGCGCCAGCAGCCAAGCACACCTAGCCACCCAGTACTTC.

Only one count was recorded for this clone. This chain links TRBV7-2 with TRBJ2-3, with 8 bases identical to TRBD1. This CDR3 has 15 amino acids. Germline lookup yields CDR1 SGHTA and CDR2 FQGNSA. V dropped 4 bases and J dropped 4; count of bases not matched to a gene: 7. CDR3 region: CASSSDRVVADTQYF. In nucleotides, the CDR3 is TGTGCCAGCAGCTCGGACAGGGTTGTGGCAGATACGCAGTATTTT.

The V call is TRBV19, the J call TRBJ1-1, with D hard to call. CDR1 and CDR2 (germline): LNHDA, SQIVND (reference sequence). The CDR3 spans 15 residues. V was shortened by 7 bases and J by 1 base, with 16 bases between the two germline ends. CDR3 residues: CASTLGPGPNTEAFF. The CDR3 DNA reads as TGTGCCAGTACCCTCGGCCCAGGACCGAACACTGAAGCTTTCTTT. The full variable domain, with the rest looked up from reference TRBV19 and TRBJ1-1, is DGGITQSPKYLFRKEGQNVTLSCEQNLNHDAMYWYRQDPGQGLRLIYYSQIVNDFQKGDIAEGYSVSREKKESFPLTVTSAQKNPTAFYLCASTLGPGPNTEAFFGQGTRLTVV.

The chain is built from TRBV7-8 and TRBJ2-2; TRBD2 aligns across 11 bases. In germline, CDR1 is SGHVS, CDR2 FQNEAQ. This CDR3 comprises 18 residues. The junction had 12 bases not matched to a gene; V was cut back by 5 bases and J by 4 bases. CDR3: CASSPFVGTSGSTGELFF. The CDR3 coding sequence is TGTGCCAGCAGCCCCTTTGTCGGGACTAGCGGCAGCACCGGGGAGCTGTTTTTT.